This T cell receptor (beta chain) comes out of a study of blood T cell repertoires in COVID-19. Study as a whole: From T cells, B-cell-depleted T cells, or PBMCs came the material, which was cDNA or gDNA.

Participants were aged about 18 to 90 years, lived in 24 US areas, and enrolled virtually. Participant-reported clinical history was the basis for cohort assignment. Data came from immunoSEQ multiplex PCR; TCRdb stores just in-frame clones and leaves some out. Among about 300,000 clones listed, roughly 85% were seen once. After removal of 4 bases from V and 0 bases from J, the junction contained 4 bases not matched to a gene. Germline CDR1 GTSNPN, CDR2 SVGIG (reference sequence). The CDR3 runs 14 residues. Specimen: PBMCs or T cells enriched from blood (not recorded which). This chain uses TRBV30 with TRBJ1-1, with 8 bases matching TRBD1. This TCR was recovered from a woman aged 25 to 39 who had been exposed to COVID-19. Here the CDR3 reads CAWNRGAMNTEAFF. The CDR3 nucleotides are TGTGCCTGGAACAGGGGGGCGATGAACACTGAAGCTTTCTTT.